A selection of T cell receptor beta chains follows, all from one sample in a study of cytomegalovirus exposure and HLA in healthy donors. Clones were sequenced by immunoSEQ multiplex PCR, and TCRdb holds only the in-frame ones, with some missing. The data hold some 220,000 clones, with roughly 78% observed a single time. Material: PBMCs. The receptors shown here come from a boy aged 5-17 years in good health and CMV-seronegative. Both conserved end residues are part of each CDR3. The order of the fields is J gene, V gene, CDR3 protein.

>TRBJ2-7|TRBV11-2
CASSLFRGLYEQYF
>TRBJ1-5|TRBV5-4
CASSPSVGDQPQHF
>TRBJ2-1|TRBV11-2
CASSLDLVTSNEQFF
>TRBJ1-1|TRBV10-3
CATGDRWTEAFF
>TRBJ2-3|TRBV5-4
CASSVSGDTQYF
>TRBJ2-1|TRBV4-1
CASSRLPLRSDLYNEQFF
>TRBJ1-5|TRBV6-6
CASTGQGSNQPQHF
>TRBJ1-2|TRBV7-2
CASSLDPGGGYGYTF
>TRBJ1-5|TRBV10-1
CASSESTGQPQHF
>TRBJ1-1|TRBV27
CASSPTPGQINTEAFF
>TRBJ1-1|TRBV6-1
CASSLDRTEAFF
>TRBJ2-3|TRBV9
CASNSRRGLAGLNTDTQYF
>TRBJ2-1|TRBV28
CASTVEGAWNEQFF
>TRBJ2-3|TRBV5-6
CASSLDSADTQYF
>TRBJ1-4|TRBV19
CASSPNDEKLFF
>TRBJ2-7|TRBV30
CAWSYLAGGPPEQYF
>TRBJ2-5|TRBV5-6
CASSLGRRETQYF
>TRBJ2-7|TRBV6-4
CASSDYLAAIYEQYF
>TRBJ1-1|TRBV9
CASSRTGGAEAFF
>TRBJ1-1|TRBV4-1
CASSQGRRYREDTEAFF
>TRBJ1-5|TRBV2
CASRLGQPQHF
>TRBJ1-2|TRBV6-5
CAAYRAGDYGYTF
>TRBJ1-1|TRBV5-1
CASSSGLLNTEAFF
>TRBJ1-2|TRBV13
CASSFQGVRGYTF
>TRBJ2-1|TRBV9
CASSRFGGNTYNEQFF
>TRBJ2-3|TRBV10-1
CASSVLGARTDTQYF
>TRBJ2-5|TRBV28
CASALPRDGRETQYF
>TRBJ2-3|TRBV6-5
CASSYGLAGTDTQYF
>TRBJ2-7|TRBV7-6
CASSPTGGLSYYEQYF
>TRBJ2-3|TRBV9
CASSMRRGGEPTDTQYF
>TRBJ1-1|TRBV5-1
CASSLGAGTEAFF
>TRBJ2-7|TRBV5-1
CASSLAAGRGYEQYF
>TRBJ2-3|TRBV4-2
CASSYGLAGPGGTDTQYF
>TRBJ1-5|TRBV6-1
CASTDRDNQPQHF
>TRBJ1-1|TRBV29-1
CSVPGTEAFF
>TRBJ2-3|TRBV19
CASSIGRLRGLALSDTQYF
>TRBJ2-3|TRBV11-3
CASSLDPVRSDTQYF
>TRBJ2-7|TRBV5-1
CASSLSGGRSYEQYF
>TRBJ1-1|TRBV12-5
CASGPGATGKAFF
>TRBJ1-1|TRBV27
CASSPVRGLTWAFF
>TRBJ1-4|TRBV9
CASSPQGGGNEKLFF
>TRBJ2-7|TRBV30
CAWSLWEGHYEQYF
>TRBJ1-1|TRBV6-1
CASSVGVSTEAFF
>TRBJ2-7|TRBV19
CASSRDGQGRRQYF
>TRBJ1-2|TRBV5-1
CASRGPRGQGPPRTYGYTF
>TRBJ2-5|TRBV12-5
CASGLGTLAGGQETQYF